Listed here are 16 T cell receptor beta chains from one sample, sequenced in a study of blood T cell repertoires in COVID-19. This table comes from immunoSEQ multiplex PCR, and its TCRdb copy is limited to in-frame clones, with some not included. Of about 11,000 clones listed, over 80% are singletons. The sequenced sample consisted of peripheral blood. The origin of the receptors is a human donor in a cohort sampled during active COVID-19.

V is TRBV10-2 and J is TRBJ2-1; 9 bases are shared with TRBD1. Losses at the gene ends were 6 bases for V and 0 bases for J; bases not matched to a gene: 3. The germline gives CDR1 WSHSY, CDR2 SAAADI. CDR3 length: 15 residues. In DNA, the CDR3 is TGCGCCAGCAGAGGGACAGGGAGCTCCTACAATGAGCAGTTCTTC. This translates into CASRGTGSSYNEQFF.

This chain uses TRBV6-5 with TRBJ2-3; 8 nucleotides line up with TRBD1. V shed 5 bases and J 6 bases; nucleotides not matched to a gene: 10. The CDR3 is 15 residues long. Per the germline V gene, CDR1 is MNHEY and CDR2 is SVGAGI. The CDR3 DNA follows: TGTGCCAGCAGTCCCGACAGGGGTGGATCCGATACGCAGTATTTT. This sequence encodes CASSPDRGGSDTQYF.

The chain employs TRBV7-6 and TRBJ2-3, with 9 bases fitting TRBD2. This CDR3 is built from 15 residues. In germline, CDR1 is SGHVS, CDR2 FNYEAQ. Trimming took 7 bases from V and 0 from J; bases not matched to a gene: 5. The CDR3 loop is CASTVSGRSTDTQYF. The CDR3 coding sequence is TGTGCCAGCACCGTTAGCGGGAGAAGCACAGATACGCAGTATTTT.

This chain links TRBV14 with TRBJ1-3; D unresolved. The CDR3 consists of 18 residues. CDR1 is SGHDN, CDR2 FVKESK, per germline. The V end was cut by 1 base, the J end by 3 bases, with 19 bases between. CDR3 in amino acids: CASSQGLLMQAIGNTIYF. For the CDR3, the DNA is TGTGCCAGCAGCCAAGGTCTCCTCATGCAGGCGATTGGAAACACCATATATTTT.

The chain uses TRBV5-8 and TRBJ1-2, with a tentative D call TRBD1 (6 bases). The CDR3 has 18 residues. CDR1 SGHTS and CDR2 YDEGEE come from the germline V gene. Between the trimmed V and J ends, which lost 4 bases and 1 base, there was a span of 23 bases. The CDR3 bases are TGTGCCAGCAGCCTCATGACGGCGCAGGGGAAAGTTAACTATGGCTACACCTTC. This gives the protein CASSLMTAQGKVNYGYTF.

This chain joins TRBV10-3 and TRBJ1-2, with D possibly TRBD1 on 5 matching bases. The CDR3 is 13 amino acids. Germline V lookup: CDR1 ENHRY, CDR2 SYGVKD. With 6 bases removed from V and 3 bases from J, the gap between germline ends came to 11 bases. CDR3 nucleotide sequence: TGTGCCATCAGCCGACAGATGGACTATGGCTACACCTTC. It is translated as CAISRQMDYGYTF.

The CDR3 region is CASSSSLGGSGETQYF. DNA of the CDR3: TGTGCCAGCAGTTCGTCTTTGGGCGGGAGTGGAGAGACCCAGTACTTC. The gene calls are TRBV6-2 or TRBV6-3 and TRBJ2-5; 7 bases match TRBD2. This CDR3 has 16 amino acids. The J segment lost 4 bases and the V segment lost 4 bases, leaving 12 bases of the junction unmatched. Germline CDR1 is MNHEY and CDR2 is SVGEGT.

The rearrangement joins TRBV7-2 to TRBJ1-1, with D unresolved. Trimming shortened V by 3 bases and J by 1 base, and 9 bases separated the two germline ends. Germline CDR1 and CDR2: SGHTA and FQGNSA. The CDR3 consists of 14 residues. The CDR3 loop reads CASSFSGRNTEAFF. The CDR3, as DNA: TGTGCCAGCAGCTTCTCAGGCAGGAACACTGAAGCTTTCTTT.

The V gene is TRBV5-4, the J gene TRBJ2-7, with TRBD1 matching 8 bases. The V and J ends lost 3 bases and 2 bases, in that order; junction bases with no gene match: 4. Germline V gene data show CDR1 as SGHNT and CDR2 as YYREEE (reference sequence). The CDR3 length is 14 residues. The CDR3 sequence: CASSSGQAAYEQYF. CDR3 sequence (DNA): TGTGCCAGCAGCTCGGGACAGGCCGCCTACGAGCAGTACTTC.

The V gene is TRBV7-8, the J gene TRBJ1-1; no firm D call. Germline-derived CDR1 and CDR2 are SGHVS and FQNEAQ. This CDR3 spans 16 amino acids. V was trimmed by 5 bases and J by 4 bases, leaving 20 bases between them. The chain's CDR3 is CASSPRGARGGTEAFF. CDR3 in DNA: TGTGCCAGCAGCCCCCGGGGAGCCCGCGGCGGCACTGAAGCTTTCTTT.

The J gene is TRBJ2-1, the V gene TRBV4-3, with D hard to call. Germline V lookup: CDR1 LGHNA, CDR2 YSLEER. The V and J ends lost 0 bases and 7 bases respectively, with 10 bases between them. This CDR3 is 14 amino acids long. Here the CDR3 reads CASSQDSSRNEQFF. The CDR3 coding sequence is TGCGCCAGCAGCCAAGACTCTAGTAGGAATGAGCAGTTCTTC.

This clone was observed a single time. Other DNA sequences within the sample encode an identical CDR3. The CDR3 reads CASSLEGAREQYF. CDR3 nucleotide sequence: TGTGCCAGCAGCTTAGAGGGGGCGCGGGAGCAGTACTTC. The rearrangement joins TRBV7-6 to TRBJ2-7; TRBD1 aligns across 7 bases. This CDR3 has 13 residues. Germline CDR1 SGHVS, CDR2 FNYEAQ. J gave up 7 bases and V 1 base, and 4 bases lay outside the gene matches.

The chain uses TRBV7-2 and TRBJ2-5; D possibly corresponds to TRBD1 (6 bases). The germline V gene encodes CDR1 SGHTA and CDR2 FQGNSA. V was clipped by 1 base and J by 7 bases, with 16 bases between them. This CDR3 is built from 15 residues. The CDR3 nucleotides are TGTGCCAGCAGCTTAGAAGCAGGGGACCTTAGGACCCAGTACTTC. The encoded protein is CASSLEAGDLRTQYF.

V gene TRBV24-1 combines with J gene TRBJ1-2; possible D gene TRBD1, 6 bases. Germline CDR1 and CDR2: KGHDR and SFDVKD. The CDR3 totals 14 residues. V was trimmed by 2 bases and J by 3 bases, leaving 9 bases between them. DNA for the CDR3: TGTGCCACCAGTGATTCGGACAGAGACTATGGCTACACCTTC. Its translation: CATSDSDRDYGYTF.

The V call is TRBV19, the J call TRBJ2-5, with 8 nucleotides matching TRBD2. Losses at the gene ends were 4 bases for V and 4 bases for J; bases not matched to a gene: 2. Germline CDR1 is LNHDA and CDR2 is SQIVND (reference sequence). The CDR3 has 13 residues. CDR3 loop: CASSNLAGETQYF. CDR3 nucleotide sequence: TGTGCCAGTAGTAATCTAGCGGGAGAGACCCAGTACTTC. The whole variable domain, remainder taken from reference TRBV19 and TRBJ2-5, is DGGITQSPKYLFRKEGQNVTLSCEQNLNHDAMYWYRQDPGQGLRLIYYSQIVNDFQKGDIAEGYSVSREKKESFPLTVTSAQKNPTAFYLCASSNLAGETQYFGPGTRLLVL.

The table lists this clone with a count of one. This specimen includes other DNA sequences encoding the same CDR3. This chain uses TRBV6-1 with TRBJ1-6; D gene unclear. The V end was cut by 1 base, the J end by 10 bases, with 5 bases between. The V gene's germline CDR1 is MNHNS and CDR2 SASEGT. This CDR3 region has 12 residues. Written as DNA, the CDR3 is TGTGCCAGCAGTGAAGGGGCCTCACCCCTCCACTTT. This sequence encodes CASSEGASPLHF.